This TCR beta chain was recovered during a study of technical replicates of blood from a handful of donors. Looked up from germline, CDR1 is MGHRA and CDR2 is YSYEKL. This CDR3 is built from 14 residues. The junction had 1 base not matched to a gene; V was cut back by 3 bases and J by 4 bases. Data came from immunoSEQ multiplex PCR; TCRdb stores just in-frame clones and leaves some out. The repertoire holds 75,000 to 95,000 clones, approximately 90% seen once, with less than 0.5% in the top ten. This rearrangement joins TRBV4-1 to TRBJ1-5; 9 bases match TRBD1. The clonotype originates from a human donor in good health. Material: T cells isolated from PBMCs. CDR3 bases: TGCGCCAGCAGCCAGACAGGGGGTAATCAGCCCCAGCATTTT. It specifies CASSQTGGNQPQHF.